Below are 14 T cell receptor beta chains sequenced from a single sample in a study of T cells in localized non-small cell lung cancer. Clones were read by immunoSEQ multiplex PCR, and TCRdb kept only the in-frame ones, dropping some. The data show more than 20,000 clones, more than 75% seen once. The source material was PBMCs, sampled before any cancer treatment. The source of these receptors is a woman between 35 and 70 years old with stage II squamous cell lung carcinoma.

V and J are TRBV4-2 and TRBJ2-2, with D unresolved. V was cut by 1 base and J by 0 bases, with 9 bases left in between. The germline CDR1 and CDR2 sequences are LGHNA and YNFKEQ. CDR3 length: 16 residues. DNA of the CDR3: TGTGCCAGCAGCCAAGGTATTTCCGCGAACACCGGGGAGCTGTTTTTT. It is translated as CASSQGISANTGELFF.

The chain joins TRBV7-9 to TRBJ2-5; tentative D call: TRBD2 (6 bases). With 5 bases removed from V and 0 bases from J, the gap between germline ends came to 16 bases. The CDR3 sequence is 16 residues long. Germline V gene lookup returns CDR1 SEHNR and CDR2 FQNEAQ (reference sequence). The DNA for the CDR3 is TGTGCCAGCAGCCCCGGAGTAGCGGAGTACCAAGAGACCCAGTACTTC. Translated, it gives CASSPGVAEYQETQYF.

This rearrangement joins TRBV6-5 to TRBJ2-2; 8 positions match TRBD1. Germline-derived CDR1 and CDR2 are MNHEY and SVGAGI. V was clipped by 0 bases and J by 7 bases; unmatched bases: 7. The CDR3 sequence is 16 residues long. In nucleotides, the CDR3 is TGTGCCAGCAGTTACTCTTTCAGGGGGCAGAGCGGGGAGCTGTTTTTT. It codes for CASSYSFRGQSGELFF.

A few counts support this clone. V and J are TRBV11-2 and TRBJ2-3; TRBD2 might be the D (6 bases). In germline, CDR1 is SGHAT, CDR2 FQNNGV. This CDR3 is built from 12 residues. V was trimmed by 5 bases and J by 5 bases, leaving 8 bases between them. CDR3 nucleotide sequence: TGTGCCAGCAGCCTGGGGGGAGATACGCAGTATTTT. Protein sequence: CASSLGGDTQYF.

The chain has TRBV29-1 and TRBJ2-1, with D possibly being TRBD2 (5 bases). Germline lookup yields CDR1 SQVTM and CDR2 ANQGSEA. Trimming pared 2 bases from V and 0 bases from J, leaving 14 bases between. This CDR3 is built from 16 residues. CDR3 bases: TGCAGCGTTGAAAGCGGCTCTCCCGGCTCCTACAATGAGCAGTTCTTC. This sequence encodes CSVESGSPGSYNEQFF.

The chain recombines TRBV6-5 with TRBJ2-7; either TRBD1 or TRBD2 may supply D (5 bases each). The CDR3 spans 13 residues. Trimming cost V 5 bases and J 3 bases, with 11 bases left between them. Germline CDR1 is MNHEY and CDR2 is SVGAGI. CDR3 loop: CASSTAGSYEQYF. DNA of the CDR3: TGTGCCAGCAGTACCGCAGGGAGCTACGAGCAGTACTTC.

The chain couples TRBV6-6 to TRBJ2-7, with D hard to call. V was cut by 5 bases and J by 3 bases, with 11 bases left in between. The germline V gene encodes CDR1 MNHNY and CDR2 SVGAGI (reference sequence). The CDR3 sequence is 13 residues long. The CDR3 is CASSPSSFYEQYF. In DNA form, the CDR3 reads TGTGCCAGCAGTCCCTCATCCTTCTACGAGCAGTACTTC.

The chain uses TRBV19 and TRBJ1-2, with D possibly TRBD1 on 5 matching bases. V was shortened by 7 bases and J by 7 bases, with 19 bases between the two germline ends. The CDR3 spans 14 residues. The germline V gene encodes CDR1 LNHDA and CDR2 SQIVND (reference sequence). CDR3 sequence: CASKADSGRSGYTF. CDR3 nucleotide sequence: TGTGCCAGTAAGGCCGACTCAGGGCGCTCTGGCTACACCTTC.

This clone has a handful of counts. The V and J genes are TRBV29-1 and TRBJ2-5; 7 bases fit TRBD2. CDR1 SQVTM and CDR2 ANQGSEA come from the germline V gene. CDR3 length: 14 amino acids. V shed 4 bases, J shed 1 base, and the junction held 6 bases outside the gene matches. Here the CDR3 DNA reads TGCAGCGTTGCGACCGGGACTACCCAAGAGACCCAGTACTTC. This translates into CSVATGTTQETQYF. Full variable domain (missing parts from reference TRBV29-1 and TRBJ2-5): SAVISQKPSRDICQRGTSLTIQCQVDSQVTMMFWYRQQPGQSLTLIATANQGSEATYESGFVIDKFPISRPNLTFSTLTVSNMSPEDSSIYLCSVATGTTQETQYFGPGTRLLVL.

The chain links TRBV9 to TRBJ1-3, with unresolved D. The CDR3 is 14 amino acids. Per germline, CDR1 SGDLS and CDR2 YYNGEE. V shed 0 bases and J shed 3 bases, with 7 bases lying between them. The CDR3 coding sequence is TGTGCCAGCAGCGTAGCAGGAGTTGGAAACACCATATATTTT. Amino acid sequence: CASSVAGVGNTIYF.

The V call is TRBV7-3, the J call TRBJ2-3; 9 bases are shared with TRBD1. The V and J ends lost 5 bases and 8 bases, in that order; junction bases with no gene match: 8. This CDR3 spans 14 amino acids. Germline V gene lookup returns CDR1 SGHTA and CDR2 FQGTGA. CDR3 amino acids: CASSRTGEVGTQYF. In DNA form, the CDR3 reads TGTGCCAGCAGCCGGACAGGGGAAGTTGGTACGCAGTATTTT.

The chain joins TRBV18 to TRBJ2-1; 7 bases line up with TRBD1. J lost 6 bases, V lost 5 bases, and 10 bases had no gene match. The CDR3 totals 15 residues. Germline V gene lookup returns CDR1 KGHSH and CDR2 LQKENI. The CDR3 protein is CASSSPRTGVNEQFF. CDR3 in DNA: TGTGCCAGCTCATCCCCGAGAACAGGGGTCAATGAGCAGTTCTTC.

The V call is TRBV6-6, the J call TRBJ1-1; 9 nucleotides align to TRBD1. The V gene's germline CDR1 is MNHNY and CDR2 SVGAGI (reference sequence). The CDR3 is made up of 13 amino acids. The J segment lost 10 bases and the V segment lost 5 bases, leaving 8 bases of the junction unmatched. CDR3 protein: CASSQGTGRRAFF. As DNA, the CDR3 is TGTGCCAGCAGTCAAGGGACAGGGAGGCGAGCTTTCTTT.

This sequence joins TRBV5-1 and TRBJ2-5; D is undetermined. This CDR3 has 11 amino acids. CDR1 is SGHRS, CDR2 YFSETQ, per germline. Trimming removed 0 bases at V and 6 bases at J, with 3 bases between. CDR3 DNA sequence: TGCGCCAGCAGCTTGGAACAGACCCAGTACTTC. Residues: CASSLEQTQYF. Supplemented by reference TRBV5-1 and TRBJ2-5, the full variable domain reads KAGVTQTPRYLIKTRGQQVTLSCSPISGHRSVSWYQQTPGQGLQFLFEYFSETQRNKGNFPGRFSGRQFSNSRSEMNVSTLELGDSALYLCASSLEQTQYFGPGTRLLVL.